Shown below are 16 T cell receptor beta chains from a single sample sequenced in a study of blood T cell repertoires in COVID-19. Clones were read by immunoSEQ multiplex PCR, and TCRdb kept only the in-frame ones, dropping some. The profile shows approximately 180,000 clones, 82% of them singletons. Input material: peripheral blood. The receptor source for this set is a woman aged 65 to 85 with acute or convalescent COVID-19.

The J gene is TRBJ2-5, the V gene TRBV6-8, with D perhaps TRBD1 (6 bases). The CDR3 contains 17 residues. The germline V gene encodes CDR1 MNHGY and CDR2 SAAAGT. Trimming cost V 0 bases and J 2 bases, with 16 bases left between them. This CDR3 is CASSYSKDRGQQETQYF. CDR3 sequence (DNA): TGTGCCAGCAGTTACTCGAAAGACCGTGGACAGCAAGAGACCCAGTACTTC.

The chain recombines TRBV19 with TRBJ1-5; a weak D match, TRBD1 (6 bases). Germline V gene data show CDR1 as LNHDA and CDR2 as SQIVND (reference sequence). The CDR3 has 15 residues. V was shortened by 5 bases and J by 2 bases, with 13 bases between the two germline ends. CDR3 bases: TGTGCCAGTAGTGGACTGGGGGCAGGCAATCAGCCCCAGCATTTT. This translates into CASSGLGAGNQPQHF.

This chain uses TRBV6-2 or TRBV6-3 with TRBJ2-7, with TRBD2 matching 11 bases. The trim removed 5 bases at V and 0 bases at J, leaving 3 bases unmatched. This CDR3 region has 15 residues. The germline CDR1 and CDR2 sequences are MNHEY and SVGEGT. The CDR3 coding sequence is TGTGCCAGCAGTACGGGGACTAGCGGCTCCTACGAGCAGTACTTC. Translated: CASSTGTSGSYEQYF.

The chain carries TRBV27 and TRBJ2-7, with 7 bases fitting TRBD2. Germline V lookup: CDR1 MNHEY, CDR2 SMNVEV (reference sequence). V was clipped by 3 bases and J by 6 bases; unmatched bases: 17. The CDR3 has 17 amino acids. The DNA for the CDR3 is TGTGCCAGCAGTTTTGGGGGGGGAAGGACCGGGACCTCCGAGCAGTACTTC. Amino acid sequence: CASSFGGGRTGTSEQYF.

This chain uses TRBV4-1 with TRBJ1-2; TRBD1 matches 7 bases. CDR3 length: 15 residues. The germline gives CDR1 MGHRA, CDR2 YSYEKL. Germline trimming cut 4 bases from V and 1 base from J; bases unmatched to any gene: 6. The CDR3 bases are TGCGCCAGCAGCCGATCGGGACAGCTTAACTATGGCTACACCTTC. This sequence encodes CASSRSGQLNYGYTF.

The chain carries TRBV27 and TRBJ1-1; no definite D call. The V end lost 5 bases, the J end lost 0 bases, and 22 bases lay between the germline ends. CDR3 length equals 18 residues. CDR1 and CDR2 from the germline V gene are MNHEY and SMNVEV (reference sequence). Here the CDR3 reads CASSPSRGTNFLNTEAFF. CDR3 bases: TGTGCCAGCAGTCCTTCCCGGGGAACTAATTTTTTGAACACTGAAGCTTTCTTT.

This chain joins TRBV7-8 and TRBJ2-3, with 9 nucleotides matching TRBD2. V was pared by 8 bases and J by 2 bases, with 11 bases of the junction left unmatched. Germline V gives CDR1 SGHVS, CDR2 FQNEAQ. The CDR3 is 16 amino acids. CDR3 sequence (DNA): TGTGCCAGCTCACGTGAAGCGGGAGGCTTCACAGATACGCAGTATTTT. Translated, it gives CASSREAGGFTDTQYF.

The chain joins TRBV3-1 (or the pseudogene TRBV3-2) to TRBJ1-1; TRBD1 aligns across 7 bases. The CDR3 extends over 14 amino acids. Germline V gene lookup returns CDR1 LGHDT and CDR2 YNNKEL (reference sequence). J lost 5 bases, V lost 0 bases, and 3 bases had no gene match. Here the CDR3 reads CASSQESGGTEAFF. The CDR3 region has the DNA TGTGCCAGCAGCCAAGAGTCAGGGGGTACTGAAGCTTTCTTT.

This clone was detected a few times. The chain uses TRBV6-5 and TRBJ1-1, with D uncertain. V was trimmed by 10 bases and J by 0 bases, leaving 15 bases between them. This CDR3 spans 14 amino acids. Germline CDR1 is MNHEY and CDR2 is SVGAGI. The CDR3 is CATTLGSLNTEAFF. The DNA of the CDR3 is TGTGCCACCACCCTTGGTAGCTTGAACACTGAAGCTTTCTTT.

This rearrangement joins TRBV21-1 to TRBJ1-5. TRBV21-1 is a recognized pseudogene. This CDR3 has 21 residues. The CDR3 region has the DNA TGTGCCAGCAGCAAAGTGCAGGAGGGACGCCGACCCGCTTTAAGCAATCAGCCCCAGCATTTT. As protein: CASSKVQEGRRPALSNQPQHF.

A few counts support this clone. The rearrangement links TRBV28 to TRBJ2-7; 8 bases line up with TRBD2. The CDR3 extends over 13 amino acids. CDR1 and CDR2 (germline): MDHEN, SYDVKM. Germline trimming cut 11 bases from V and 4 bases from J; bases unmatched to any gene: 10. For the CDR3, the DNA is TGTGCCGCATCGGGGGGGGCTATGTACGAGCAGTACTTC. Amino acid sequence: CAASGGAMYEQYF. Complete variable domain (other parts from reference TRBV28 and TRBJ2-7): DVKVTQSSRYLVKRTGEKVFLECVQDMDHENMFWYRQDPGLGLRLIYFSYDVKMKEKGDIPEGYSVSREKKERFSLILESASTNQTSMYLCAASGGAMYEQYFGPGTRLTVT.

V and J are TRBV24-1 and TRBJ2-1, with a weak D call TRBD2 (6 bases). Germline V gene sequence: CDR1 KGHDR, CDR2 SFDVKD. The ends were cut back, 5 bases at V and 4 bases at J, with 14 bases in the middle. CDR3 length: 15 residues. This chain's CDR3 is CATSGRGARYNEQFF. The CDR3 nucleotides read TGTGCCACCAGTGGGCGCGGGGCAAGGTACAATGAGCAGTTCTTC.

V usage is TRBV19 and J usage is TRBJ2-1; 14 nucleotides agree with TRBD2. J was trimmed by 6 bases and V by 5 bases; bases with no gene match: 6. Germline V gene lookup returns CDR1 LNHDA and CDR2 SQIVND (reference sequence). This CDR3 is 16 amino acids long. The DNA for the CDR3 is TGTGCCAGTAGTTCCCGACTAGCGGGAGGGGGCAATGAGCAGTTCTTC. This sequence encodes CASSSRLAGGGNEQFF.

This chain links TRBV6-2 or TRBV6-3 with TRBJ1-5; D remains unclear. V was trimmed by 4 bases and J by 3 bases, leaving 19 bases between them. The CDR3 contains 17 residues. The germline gives CDR1 MNHEY, CDR2 SVGEGT. CDR3 sequence reads: CASSSHLTRRNNQPQHF. In nucleotides, the CDR3 is TGTGCCAGCAGTTCCCATCTTACACGGAGGAACAATCAGCCCCAGCATTTT.

The genes are TRBV24-1 and TRBJ2-2; a weak D match, TRBD2 (5 bases). V was clipped by 0 bases and J by 5 bases, with 12 bases between them. CDR1 and CDR2 (germline): KGHDR, SFDVKD. The CDR3 runs to 16 residues. This CDR3 reads CATSDLTVRGTGELFF. CDR3 nucleotide sequence: TGTGCCACCAGTGATTTGACGGTGAGAGGGACCGGGGAGCTGTTTTTT.

This sequence joins TRBV5-1 and TRBJ2-7; D is perhaps TRBD2 (6 bases). Germline assignment: CDR1 SGHRS and CDR2 YFSETQ. The V end was cut by 4 bases, the J end by 2 bases, with 10 bases between. CDR3 size: 13 residues. This chain's CDR3 is CASSLAGTYEQYF. Written as DNA, the CDR3 is TGCGCCAGCAGCCTGGCGGGGACCTACGAGCAGTACTTC.